This entry lists 26 T cell receptor beta chains sequenced from one sample in a study of blood T cell repertoires in COVID-19. The method was immunoSEQ multiplex PCR; TCRdb's version includes in-frame clones alone and lacks a portion of them. The table lists roughly 380,000 clones, roughly 87% of them singletons, with 2.5% to 3% in the top ten. The source material was PBMCs or T cells enriched from blood (not recorded which). These TCRs come from a woman in her 30s who had recovered from COVID-19.

This chain joins TRBV19 and TRBJ2-5; D remains ambiguous. Germline V gives CDR1 LNHDA, CDR2 SQIVND (reference sequence). The CDR3 is 12 amino acids. V gave up 4 bases and J gave up 4 bases, with 7 bases separating them. The CDR3 bases are TGTGCCAGTAGTACCCTCGGAGAGACCCAGTACTTC. Amino acids: CASSTLGETQYF.

The chain carries TRBV5-1 and TRBJ2-7; 9 bases align to TRBD1. The CDR3 contains 14 residues. The germline V gene has CDR1 SGHRS and CDR2 YFSETQ. V lost 4 bases to trimming and J lost 5 bases; unmatched junction nucleotides: 7. CDR3 protein: CASSASGQGHEQYF. In nucleotides, the CDR3 is TGCGCCAGCAGCGCTTCGGGACAGGGCCACGAGCAGTACTTC.

A single count supports this clone. The rearrangement uses TRBV5-3 and TRBJ1-5, with D perhaps TRBD1 (6 bases). TRBV5-3 counts as an open reading frame of uncertain function. The CDR3 runs to 17 residues. The germline V and J ends were trimmed by 4 bases and 7 bases, with 24 bases remaining between them. The CDR3 is CARSGYRETAQWQPQHF. In nucleotides, the CDR3 is TGTGCCAGAAGCGGTTACAGGGAAACGGCGCAATGGCAGCCCCAGCATTTT.

The rearrangement joins TRBV27 to TRBJ2-7; 10 bases line up with TRBD2. J lost 4 bases, V lost 4 bases, and 13 bases had no gene match. Germline-derived CDR1 and CDR2 are MNHEY and SMNVEV (reference sequence). The CDR3 covers 17 residues. The CDR3 DNA is TGTGCCAGCAGTTCCAGGGGTCCTAGCGGGAGAAGATACGAGCAGTACTTC. Translated: CASSSRGPSGRRYEQYF.

The chain employs TRBV7-9 and TRBJ2-3; D is possibly TRBD1 (5 bases). V lost 3 bases and J 4 bases, leaving 11 bases between the germline ends. The germline V gene has CDR1 SEHNR and CDR2 FQNEAQ (reference sequence). There are 14 residues in the CDR3. CDR3 residues: CASSLGQGSDTQYF. The DNA of the CDR3 is TGTGCCAGCAGCTTGGGGCAGGGTTCAGATACGCAGTATTTT.

The chain links TRBV5-3 to TRBJ2-7; D is uncertain. TRBV5-3 is known as an ORF, though its function is uncertain. V was trimmed by 4 bases and J by 1 base, leaving 15 bases between them. This CDR3 spans 15 amino acids. The CDR3 nucleotides read TGTGCCAGAAGCCTTGGTCCCTTGAGGTCCTACGAGCAGTACTTC. Its translation: CARSLGPLRSYEQYF.

This clone has only a few counts. The V gene is TRBV9, the J gene TRBJ1-4, with TRBD1 matching over 7 bases. In germline, CDR1 is SGDLS, CDR2 YYNGEE. The CDR3 consists of 13 residues. V was pared by 7 bases and J by 7 bases, with 7 bases of the junction left unmatched. CDR3 sequence: CASSTGTGEKLFF. In DNA form, the CDR3 reads TGTGCCAGCTCGACAGGGACGGGTGAAAAACTGTTTTTT.

The V and J genes are TRBV28 and TRBJ2-6; no firm D call. V was clipped by 3 bases and J by 0 bases, with 6 bases between them. This CDR3 has 15 amino acids. Germline lookup yields CDR1 MDHEN and CDR2 SYDVKM. In DNA, the CDR3 is TGTGCCAGCAGTTTTTACACCTCTGGGGCCAACGTCCTGACTTTC. Translated, it gives CASSFYTSGANVLTF.

Here the CDR3 DNA reads TGTGCCAGCAGTTTGAGTAACTATGGCTACACCTTC. This gives the protein CASSLSNYGYTF. The V and J genes are TRBV28 and TRBJ1-2; D is ambiguous. Germline V gives CDR1 MDHEN, CDR2 SYDVKM. V shed 3 bases and J shed 1 base, with 3 bases lying between them. The CDR3 runs to 12 residues.

The chain has TRBV7-9 and TRBJ1-5; D might be TRBD1 (6 bases). CDR1 is SEHNR, CDR2 FQNEAQ, per germline (reference sequence). CDR3 length: 14 amino acids. V shed 5 bases and J shed 0 bases, with 8 bases lying between them. CDR3 coding DNA: TGTGCCAGCAGCCGGGACATTAGCAATCAGCCCCAGCATTTT. Its protein product is CASSRDISNQPQHF.

V usage is TRBV30 and J usage is TRBJ2-1; 11 nucleotides agree with TRBD2. This CDR3 has 14 amino acids. Germline loops: CDR1 GTSNPN, CDR2 SVGIG (reference sequence). Losses at the gene ends were 0 bases for V and 8 bases for J; bases not matched to a gene: 3. CDR3: CAWSVTSGGDEQFF. CDR3 nucleotides: TGTGCCTGGAGTGTCACTAGCGGGGGCGATGAGCAGTTCTTC.

The rearrangement uses TRBV28 and TRBJ2-7; 10 bases are shared with TRBD1. Per the germline V gene, CDR1 is MDHEN and CDR2 is SYDVKM. V gave up 4 bases and J gave up 5 bases; unmatched junction bases: 5. The CDR3 has 14 residues. CDR3 sequence: CASSSPGQGNEQYF. Here the CDR3 DNA reads TGTGCCAGCAGTTCTCCGGGACAGGGGAACGAGCAGTACTTC.

The V gene is TRBV18, the J gene TRBJ1-5, with D hard to call. The germline V gene has CDR1 KGHSH and CDR2 LQKENI. The length of the CDR3 is 13 residues. V was shortened by 2 bases and J by 5 bases, with 7 bases between the two germline ends. The CDR3 here is CASSPRLDQPQHF. The CDR3 coding sequence is TGTGCCAGCTCACCAAGACTTGATCAGCCCCAGCATTTT.

This clone was recorded only once. The rearrangement joins TRBV7-9 to TRBJ2-5; D gene uncertain. Per germline, CDR1 SEHNR and CDR2 FQNEAQ (reference sequence). Trimming shortened V by 3 bases and J by 2 bases, and 7 bases separated the two germline ends. This CDR3 comprises 13 residues. CDR3 in DNA: TGTGCCAGCAGCTTTGACACGCAAGAGACCCAGTACTTC. It yields the protein CASSFDTQETQYF.

The chain recombines TRBV6-5 with TRBJ2-7; D ambiguous. The CDR3 is made up of 14 amino acids. V was trimmed by 2 bases and J by 2 bases, leaving 10 bases between them. The germline V gene has CDR1 MNHEY and CDR2 SVGAGI. The CDR3 reads CASSYAAATYEQYF. The CDR3 DNA is TGTGCCAGCAGTTACGCGGCTGCGACCTACGAGCAGTACTTC.

The chain links TRBV7-2 to TRBJ2-2; D possibly corresponds to TRBD2 (5 bases). The V gene's germline CDR1 is SGHTA and CDR2 FQGNSA. Between the trimmed V and J ends, which lost 5 bases and 7 bases, there was a span of 17 bases. This CDR3 comprises 15 residues. CDR3 protein: CASSPIPGWGGELFF. The CDR3 DNA is TGTGCCAGCAGCCCGATTCCGGGGTGGGGCGGGGAGCTGTTTTTT.

J is TRBJ2-3 and V is TRBV6-5; D is possibly TRBD1 (6 bases). Germline V gives CDR1 MNHEY, CDR2 SVGAGI. The V and J ends lost 6 bases and 3 bases respectively, with 13 bases between them. The CDR3 is 14 residues long. The CDR3 nucleotides read TGTGCCAGCAGAGCAGCACAGGGAACAGATACGCAGTATTTT. Its translation: CASRAAQGTDTQYF.

The CDR3 region is CASSSDRVEAFF. As DNA, the CDR3 is TGTGCCAGCAGCTCGGACAGGGTTGAAGCTTTCTTT. The V call is TRBV11-2, the J call TRBJ1-1; 8 bases agree with TRBD1. After removal of 4 bases from V and 7 bases from J, the junction contained 2 bases not matched to a gene. The CDR3 is 12 amino acids. Germline-derived CDR1 and CDR2 are SGHAT and FQNNGV.

This clone was recorded once. The chain is built from TRBV7-9 and TRBJ1-1; possibly TRBD1 for D (6 bases). Trimming stripped 5 bases from V and 3 bases from J, with 13 bases between. This CDR3 region has 14 residues. Germline CDR1 SEHNR, CDR2 FQNEAQ (reference sequence). The CDR3 region is CASSARTVDTEAFF. In DNA, the CDR3 is TGTGCCAGCAGCGCACGGACAGTGGACACTGAAGCTTTCTTT.

V usage is TRBV5-1 and J usage is TRBJ2-7, with D unresolved. This CDR3 region has 11 residues. V lost 0 bases to trimming and J lost 6 bases, with 4 bases between them. Germline V gene sequence: CDR1 SGHRS, CDR2 YFSETQ. CDR3 sequence reads: CASSLGPEQYF. The CDR3 DNA is TGCGCCAGCAGCTTGGGGCCCGAGCAGTACTTC.

This clone was seen more than once but under ten times. V usage is TRBV5-1 and J usage is TRBJ2-7, with TRBD1 identical over 8 bases. The V gene's germline CDR1 is SGHRS and CDR2 YFSETQ. V shed 2 bases and J 3 bases; nucleotides not matched to a gene: 7. This CDR3 has 15 amino acids. The CDR3 DNA reads as TGCGCCAGCAGCTTTTTGACAGGGGAGTTCTACGAGCAGTACTTC. Protein product: CASSFLTGEFYEQYF.

The CDR3 DNA is TGTGCCAGCAGCTTAGGAATGGCCAACACTGAAGCTTTCTTT. Amino acid sequence: CASSLGMANTEAFF. The V gene is TRBV7-9, the J gene TRBJ1-1; D unclear. Trimming left V 1 base short and J 2 bases short, with 8 bases between. The CDR3 totals 14 residues. Germline CDR1 and CDR2: SEHNR and FQNEAQ (reference sequence). Supplemented by reference TRBV7-9 and TRBJ1-1, the full variable domain reads DTGVSQNPRHKITKRGQNVTFRCDPISEHNRLYWYRQTLGQGPEFLTYFQNEAQLEKSRLLSDRFSAERPKGSFSTLEIQRTEQGDSAMYLCASSLGMANTEAFFGQGTRLTVV.

The chain has TRBV11-3 and TRBJ2-7; 10 bases are a match to TRBD1. Trimming at V came to 5 bases and at J to 5 bases, leaving 6 bases not matched to a gene. Germline CDR1 reads SGHNT; CDR2 reads YENEEA. The CDR3 runs to 14 residues. This CDR3 is CASSRGQGVDEQYF. The CDR3 bases are TGTGCCAGCAGCCGAGGACAGGGGGTGGACGAGCAGTACTTC.

The genes are TRBV5-5 and TRBJ1-5; D not certain. V shed 4 bases and J shed 5 bases, with 10 bases lying between them. The CDR3 loop spans 13 amino acids. Germline V gene data show CDR1 as SGHKS and CDR2 as YYEKEE (reference sequence). The CDR3 bases are TGTGCCAGCAGCCGGGATAAAGATCAGCCCCAGCATTTT. This translates into CASSRDKDQPQHF.

This chain joins TRBV7-9 and TRBJ2-3; D is ambiguous. V was clipped by 2 bases and J by 2 bases, with 8 bases between them. The V gene's germline CDR1 is SEHNR and CDR2 FQNEAQ (reference sequence). The CDR3 is 14 residues long. CDR3 nucleotides: TGTGCCAGCAGCTTACCGGAGTACACAGATACGCAGTATTTT. Translating it yields CASSLPEYTDTQYF.

The chain carries TRBV9 and TRBJ1-5; TRBD1 might be the D (6 bases). Germline CDR1 and CDR2: SGDLS and YYNGEE. The CDR3 covers 15 residues. Deletions cut 0 bases from V and 5 bases from J, with 12 bases between. This CDR3 reads CASSVDGQPHQPQHF. CDR3 DNA sequence: TGTGCCAGCAGCGTAGACGGACAGCCACATCAGCCCCAGCATTTT.